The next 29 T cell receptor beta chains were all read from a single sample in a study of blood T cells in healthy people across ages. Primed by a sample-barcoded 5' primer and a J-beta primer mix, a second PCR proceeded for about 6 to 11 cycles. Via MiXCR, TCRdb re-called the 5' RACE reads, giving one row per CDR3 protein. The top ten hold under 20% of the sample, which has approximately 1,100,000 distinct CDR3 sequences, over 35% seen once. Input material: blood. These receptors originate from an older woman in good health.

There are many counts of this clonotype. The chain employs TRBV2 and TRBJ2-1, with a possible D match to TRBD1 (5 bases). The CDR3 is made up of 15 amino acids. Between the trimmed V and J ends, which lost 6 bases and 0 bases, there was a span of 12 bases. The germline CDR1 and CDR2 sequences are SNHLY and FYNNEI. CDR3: CASRATVLSYNEQFF. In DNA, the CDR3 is TGTGCCAGCAGAGCGACAGTCCTCTCCTACAATGAGCAGTTCTTC.

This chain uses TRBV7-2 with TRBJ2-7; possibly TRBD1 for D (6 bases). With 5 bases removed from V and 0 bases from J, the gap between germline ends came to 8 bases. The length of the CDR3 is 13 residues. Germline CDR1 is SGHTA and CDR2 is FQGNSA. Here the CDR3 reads CASSTGHSYEQYF. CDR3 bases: TGTGCCAGCAGCACGGGACACTCCTACGAGCAGTACTTC.

DNA for the CDR3: TGTGCCAGCAGCTTAGCAGCACCCAATCAGCCCCAGCATTTT. Translation gives CASSLAAPNQPQHF. The chain links TRBV7-9 to TRBJ1-5; D not certain. CDR3 size: 14 residues. The V gene lost 0 bases and the J gene lost 3 bases, with 6 bases spanning the gap. Germline-derived CDR1 and CDR2 are SEHNR and FQNEAQ (reference sequence).

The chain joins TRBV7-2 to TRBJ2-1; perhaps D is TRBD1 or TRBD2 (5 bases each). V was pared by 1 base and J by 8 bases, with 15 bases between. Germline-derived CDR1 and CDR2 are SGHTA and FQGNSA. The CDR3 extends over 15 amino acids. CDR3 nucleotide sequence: TGTGCCAGCAGCTTAGAAGGGACCAACATCGATGAGCAGTTCTTC. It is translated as CASSLEGTNIDEQFF.

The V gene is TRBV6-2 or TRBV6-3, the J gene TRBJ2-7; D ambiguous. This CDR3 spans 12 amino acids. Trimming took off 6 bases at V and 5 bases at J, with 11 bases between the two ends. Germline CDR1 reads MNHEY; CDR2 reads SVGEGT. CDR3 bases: TGTGCCAGCAGGCCGACGCCTCACGAGCAGTACTTC. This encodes CASRPTPHEQYF.

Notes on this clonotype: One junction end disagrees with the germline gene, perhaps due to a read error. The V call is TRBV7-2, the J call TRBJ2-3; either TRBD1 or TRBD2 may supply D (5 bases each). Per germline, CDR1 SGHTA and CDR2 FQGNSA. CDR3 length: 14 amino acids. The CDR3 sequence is CASSFRDLTDAQYF. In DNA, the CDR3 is TGTGCCAGCAGCTTCCGGGACCTAACAGATGCGCAGTATTTT.

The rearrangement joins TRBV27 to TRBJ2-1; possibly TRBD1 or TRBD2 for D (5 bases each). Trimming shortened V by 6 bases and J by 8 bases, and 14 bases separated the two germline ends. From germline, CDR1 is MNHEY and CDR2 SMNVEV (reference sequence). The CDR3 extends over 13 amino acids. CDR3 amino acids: CASRPAGAHEQFF. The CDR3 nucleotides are TGTGCCAGCAGACCCGCCGGGGCCCATGAGCAGTTCTTC.

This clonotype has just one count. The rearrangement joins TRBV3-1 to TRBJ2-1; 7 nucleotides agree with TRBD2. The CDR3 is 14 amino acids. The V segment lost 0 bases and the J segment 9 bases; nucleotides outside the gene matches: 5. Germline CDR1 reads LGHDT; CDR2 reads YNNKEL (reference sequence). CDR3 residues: CASSQDPGGLEQFF. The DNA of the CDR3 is TGTGCCAGCAGCCAAGATCCGGGAGGTCTTGAGCAGTTCTTC.

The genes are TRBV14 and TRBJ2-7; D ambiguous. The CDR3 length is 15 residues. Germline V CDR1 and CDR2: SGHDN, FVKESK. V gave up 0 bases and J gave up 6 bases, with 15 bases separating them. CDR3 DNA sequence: TGTGCCAGCAGCCAAGAGCATTTGGGTCTCTCCGAGCAGTACTTC. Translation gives CASSQEHLGLSEQYF.

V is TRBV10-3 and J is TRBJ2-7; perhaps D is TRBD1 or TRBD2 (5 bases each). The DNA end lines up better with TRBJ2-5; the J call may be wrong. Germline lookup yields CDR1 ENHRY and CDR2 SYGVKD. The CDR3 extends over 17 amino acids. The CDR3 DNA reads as TGTGCCATCAGTGAGTCGAACGGGGCAGGGCCACCCGGGACCCAGTACTTC. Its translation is CAISESNGAGPPGTQYF.

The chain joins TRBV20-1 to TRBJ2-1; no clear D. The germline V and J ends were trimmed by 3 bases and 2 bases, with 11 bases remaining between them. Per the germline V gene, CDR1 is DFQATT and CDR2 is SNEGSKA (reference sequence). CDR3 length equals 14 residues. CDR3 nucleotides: TGCAGTGCTAGCTCCGTAGGTACCTACAATGAGCAGTTCTTC. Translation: CSASSVGTYNEQFF.

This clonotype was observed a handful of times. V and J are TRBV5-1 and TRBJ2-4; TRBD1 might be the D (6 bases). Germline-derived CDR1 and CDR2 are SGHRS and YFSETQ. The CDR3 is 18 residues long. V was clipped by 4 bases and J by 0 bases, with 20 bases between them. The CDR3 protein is CASSLWSFGGQAKNIQYF. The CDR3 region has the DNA TGCGCCAGCAGCCTCTGGTCTTTTGGGGGCCAAGCCAAAAACATTCAGTACTTC.

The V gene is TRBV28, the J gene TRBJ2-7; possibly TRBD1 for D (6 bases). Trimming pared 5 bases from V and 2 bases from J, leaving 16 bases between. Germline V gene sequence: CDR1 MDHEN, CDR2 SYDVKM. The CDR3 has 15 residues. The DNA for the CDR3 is TGTGCCAGCAGTGTCTTTTCCGGGACACCCTACGAGCAGTACTTC. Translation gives CASSVFSGTPYEQYF.

The chain's CDR3 is CASSFGLAGNSYNEQFF. CDR3 in DNA: TGTGCCAGCAGTTTCGGACTAGCGGGAAACTCCTACAATGAGCAGTTCTTC. The V call is TRBV28, the J call TRBJ2-1; 12 nucleotides agree with TRBD2. J gave up 0 bases and V 3 bases, and 3 bases lay outside the gene matches. Germline V gene lookup returns CDR1 MDHEN and CDR2 SYDVKM. The CDR3 loop spans 17 amino acids. Filled out from reference TRBV28 and TRBJ2-1, the complete variable domain reads DVKVTQSSRYLVKRTGEKVFLECVQDMDHENMFWYRQDPGLGLRLIYFSYDVKMKEKGDIPEGYSVSREKKERFSLILESASTNQTSMYLCASSFGLAGNSYNEQFFGPGTRLTVL.

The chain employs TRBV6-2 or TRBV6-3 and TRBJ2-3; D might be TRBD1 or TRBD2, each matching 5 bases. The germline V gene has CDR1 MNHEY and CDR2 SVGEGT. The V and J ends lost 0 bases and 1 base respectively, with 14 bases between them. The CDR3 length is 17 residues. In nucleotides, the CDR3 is TGTGCCAGCAGTTACTCGACAAGAGGGGTTCGCACAGATACGCAGTATTTT. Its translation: CASSYSTRGVRTDTQYF.

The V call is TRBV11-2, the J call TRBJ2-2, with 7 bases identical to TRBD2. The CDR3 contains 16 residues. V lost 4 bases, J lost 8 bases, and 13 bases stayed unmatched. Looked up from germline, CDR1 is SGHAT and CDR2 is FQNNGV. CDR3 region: CASSSRLAAPKGELFF. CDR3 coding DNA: TGTGCCAGCAGCTCAAGACTAGCAGCTCCGAAAGGGGAGCTGTTTTTT.

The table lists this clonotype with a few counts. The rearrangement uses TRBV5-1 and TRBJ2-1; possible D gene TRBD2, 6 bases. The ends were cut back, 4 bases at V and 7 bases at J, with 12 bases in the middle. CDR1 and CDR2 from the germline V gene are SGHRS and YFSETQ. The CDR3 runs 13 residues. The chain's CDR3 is CASSNTGTNEQFF. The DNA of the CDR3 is TGCGCCAGCAGCAATACCGGGACTAATGAGCAGTTCTTC.

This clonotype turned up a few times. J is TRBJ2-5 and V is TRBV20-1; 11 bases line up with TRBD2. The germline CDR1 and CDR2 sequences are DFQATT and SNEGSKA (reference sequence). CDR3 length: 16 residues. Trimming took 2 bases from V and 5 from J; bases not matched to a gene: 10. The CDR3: CSARMSLAGVGETQYF. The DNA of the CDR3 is TGCAGTGCTAGAATGTCACTAGCGGGAGTAGGGGAGACCCAGTACTTC.

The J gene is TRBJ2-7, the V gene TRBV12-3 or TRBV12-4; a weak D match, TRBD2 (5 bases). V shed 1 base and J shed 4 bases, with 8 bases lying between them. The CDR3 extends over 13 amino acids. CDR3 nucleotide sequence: TGTGCCAGCAGTTTAGGGGAGAAATACGAGCAGTACTTC. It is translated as CASSLGEKYEQYF.

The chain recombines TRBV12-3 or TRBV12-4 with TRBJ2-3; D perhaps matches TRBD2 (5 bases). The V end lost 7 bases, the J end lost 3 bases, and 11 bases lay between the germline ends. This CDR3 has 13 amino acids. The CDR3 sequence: CASKRAVTDTQYF. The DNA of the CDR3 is TGTGCCAGCAAACGAGCGGTAACAGATACGCAGTATTTT.

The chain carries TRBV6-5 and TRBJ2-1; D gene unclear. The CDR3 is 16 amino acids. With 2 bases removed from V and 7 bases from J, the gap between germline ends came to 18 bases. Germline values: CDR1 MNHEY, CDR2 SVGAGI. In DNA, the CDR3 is TGTGCCAGCAGTTACGTGTCGGCAACGGTGGAGAATGAGCAGTTCTTC. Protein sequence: CASSYVSATVENEQFF.

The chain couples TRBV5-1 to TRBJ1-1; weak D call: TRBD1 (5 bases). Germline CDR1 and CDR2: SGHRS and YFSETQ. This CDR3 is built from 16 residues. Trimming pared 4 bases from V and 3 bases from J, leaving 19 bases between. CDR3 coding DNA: TGCGCCAGCAGCGGGAACTTGGGACGGGTGGACACTGAAGCTTTCTTT. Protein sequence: CASSGNLGRVDTEAFF.

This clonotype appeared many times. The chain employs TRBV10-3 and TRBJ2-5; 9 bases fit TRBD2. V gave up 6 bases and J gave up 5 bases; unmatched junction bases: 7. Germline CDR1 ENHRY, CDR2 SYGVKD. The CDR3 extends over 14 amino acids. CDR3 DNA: TGTGCCATCAGCTTGGGACTAGCAGGGGAGACCCAGTACTTC. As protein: CAISLGLAGETQYF.

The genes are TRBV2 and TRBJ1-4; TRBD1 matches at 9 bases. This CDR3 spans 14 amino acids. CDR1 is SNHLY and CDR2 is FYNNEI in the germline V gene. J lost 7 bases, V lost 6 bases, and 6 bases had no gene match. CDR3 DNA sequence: TGTGCCAGCAGGGTCGGGACAGGGCCTGAAAAACTGTTTTTT. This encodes CASRVGTGPEKLFF.

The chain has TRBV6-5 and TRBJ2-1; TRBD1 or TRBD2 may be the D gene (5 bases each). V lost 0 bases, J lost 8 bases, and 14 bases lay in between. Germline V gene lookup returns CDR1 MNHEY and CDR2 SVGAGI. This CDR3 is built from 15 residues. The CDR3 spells CASSYSLSGQYEQFF. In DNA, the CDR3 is TGTGCCAGCAGTTACTCGCTGAGCGGACAATATGAGCAGTTCTTC.

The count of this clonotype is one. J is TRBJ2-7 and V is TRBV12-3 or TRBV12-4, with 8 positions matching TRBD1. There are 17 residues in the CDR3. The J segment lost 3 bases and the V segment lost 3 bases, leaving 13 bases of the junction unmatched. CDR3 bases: TGTGCCAGCAGTTTTAGTCCGCCCGGACAGGGCTTCTACGAGCAGTACTTC. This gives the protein CASSFSPPGQGFYEQYF.

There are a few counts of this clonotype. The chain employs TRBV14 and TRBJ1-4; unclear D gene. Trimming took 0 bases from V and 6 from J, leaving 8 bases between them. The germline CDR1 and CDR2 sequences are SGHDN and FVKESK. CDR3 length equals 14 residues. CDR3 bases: TGTGCCAGCAGCCAAGAAGAGGAATATGAAAAACTGTTTTTT. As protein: CASSQEEEYEKLFF.

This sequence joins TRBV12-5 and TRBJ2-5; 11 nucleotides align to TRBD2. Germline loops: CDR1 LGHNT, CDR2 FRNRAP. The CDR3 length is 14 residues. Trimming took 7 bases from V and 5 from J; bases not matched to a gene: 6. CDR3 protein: CASATLAGGETQYF. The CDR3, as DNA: TGTGCTAGTGCCACCCTAGCGGGGGGTGAGACCCAGTACTTC.

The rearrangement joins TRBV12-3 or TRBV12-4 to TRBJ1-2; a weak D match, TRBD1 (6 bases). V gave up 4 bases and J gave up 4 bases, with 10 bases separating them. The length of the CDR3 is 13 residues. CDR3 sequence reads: CASSSGASYGYTF. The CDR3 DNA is TGTGCCAGCAGTTCGGGGGCCTCCTATGGCTACACCTTC.